This passage covers 32 T cell receptor beta chains from one sample sequenced in a study of blood T cell repertoires in COVID-19 (dated by TCRdb to 2019 to 2021). Library generation was performed with the immunoSEQ multiplex PCR assay. This is the immuneACCESS table as TCRdb keeps it, with only in-frame sequences that have V and J called. A part of the clones is gone; compared with another copy, unresolved V genes explain less than half, and the rest is unexplained. The sample contains some 150,000 clones, around 80% of them found a single time. About 4% of the sample rests with the top ten. The sample was PBMCs or T cells enriched from blood (not recorded which). These receptors were collected from a woman aged 50 to 60 in a cohort exposed to, infected with or recovered from COVID-19 (not recorded which).

This rearrangement joins TRBV6-5 to TRBJ2-7; D is unresolved. The CDR3 length is 12 residues. V gave up 5 bases and J gave up 2 bases, with 7 bases separating them. Germline V gene sequence: CDR1 MNHEY, CDR2 SVGAGI. The CDR3 bases are TGTGCCAGCAGTAGCCGCACCTACGAGCAGTACTTC. Translating gives CASSSRTYEQYF.

This chain uses TRBV3-1 (or the pseudogene TRBV3-2) with TRBJ1-4; 7 bases are a match to TRBD1. Germline V gene lookup returns CDR1 LGHDT and CDR2 YNNKEL (reference sequence). The V gene end was trimmed by 4 bases and the J gene end by 8 bases; junction bases not matched to a gene: 10. The CDR3 extends over 15 amino acids. CDR3 in amino acids: CASSPLTGSGEKLFF. DNA for the CDR3: TGTGCCAGCAGCCCCTTGACAGGGTCAGGCGAAAAACTGTTTTTT.

This sequence joins TRBV19 and TRBJ2-1, with a possible D match to TRBD2 (6 bases). Trimming left V 2 bases short and J 9 bases short, with 14 bases between. The CDR3 contains 14 residues. Germline-derived CDR1 and CDR2 are LNHDA and SQIVND (reference sequence). The CDR3 DNA reads TGTGCCAGTAGTATAAAGGGGATCGGGGGTGAGCAGTTCTTC. This sequence encodes CASSIKGIGGEQFF.

This clone was found a few times. This rearrangement joins TRBV28 to TRBJ2-7, with 10 bases fitting TRBD1. From germline, CDR1 is MDHEN and CDR2 SYDVKM. The V gene end was trimmed by 4 bases and the J gene end by 3 bases; junction bases not matched to a gene: 6. The CDR3 loop spans 15 amino acids. The DNA for the CDR3 is TGTGCCAGCAGTTCCCCCGGGACAGGGGTCTACGAGCAGTACTTC. It translates to CASSSPGTGVYEQYF.

The V gene is TRBV3-1 (or the pseudogene TRBV3-2), the J gene TRBJ1-1; perhaps TRBD1 as D (6 bases). This CDR3 is built from 15 residues. Germline V gene sequence: CDR1 LGHDT, CDR2 YNNKEL (reference sequence). The ends were cut back, 1 base at V and 5 bases at J, with 14 bases in the middle. CDR3 sequence: CASSQAGTKGTEAFF. Here the CDR3 DNA reads TGTGCCAGCAGCCAAGCAGGGACAAAGGGAACTGAAGCTTTCTTT.

CDR3 amino acids: CASDLAETAGPTDTQYF. CDR3 coding DNA: TGCGCCAGCGATCTTGCTGAGACGGCAGGCCCCACAGATACGCAGTATTTT. This chain joins TRBV5-1 and TRBJ2-3, with D hard to call. V lost 7 bases and J lost 2, with 23 bases in between. Germline V gene data show CDR1 as SGHRS and CDR2 as YFSETQ. The CDR3 is 17 residues long.

This clone was observed once. The chain joins TRBV23-1 to TRBJ1-4; D may be TRBD1 (5 bases). TRBV23-1 is annotated as an ORF whose role is uncertain. The length of the CDR3 is 14 residues. Trimming pared 3 bases from V and 4 bases from J, leaving 9 bases between. The DNA for the CDR3 is TGCGCCAGCAGTCAGAGACAGCGTAATGAAAAACTGTTTTTT. This translates into CASSQRQRNEKLFF.

The rearrangement uses TRBV5-1 and TRBJ2-7; no clear D. This CDR3 has 14 amino acids. Germline loops: CDR1 SGHRS, CDR2 YFSETQ. Trimming shortened V by 0 bases and J by 2 bases, and 9 bases separated the two germline ends. The CDR3 here is CASSLDPRTYEQYF. CDR3 nucleotides: TGCGCCAGCAGCTTGGATCCCAGAACCTACGAGCAGTACTTC.

This chain uses TRBV7-6 with TRBJ2-1, with D possibly TRBD2 on 6 matching bases. Trimming took 4 bases from V and 5 from J, leaving 18 bases between them. Germline CDR1 is SGHVS and CDR2 is FNYEAQ. There are 16 residues in the CDR3. This chain's CDR3 is CASSSSSARGDNEQFF. The CDR3 DNA sequence: TGTGCCAGCAGCTCGTCTAGCGCTCGAGGGGACAATGAGCAGTTCTTC. The whole variable domain, filled in from reference TRBV7-6 and TRBJ2-1, reads GAGVSQSPRYKVTKRGQDVALRCDPISGHVSLYWYRQALGQGPEFLTYFNYEAQQDKSGLPNDRFSAERPEGSISTLTIQRTEQRDSAMYRCASSSSSARGDNEQFFGPGTRLTVL.

The chain recombines TRBV5-1 with TRBJ2-6, with unresolved D. V was trimmed by 2 bases and J by 0 bases, leaving 9 bases between them. CDR3 length equals 16 residues. CDR1 and CDR2 (germline): SGHRS, YFSETQ. The CDR3 loop is CASSFLRTSGANVLTF. CDR3 in DNA: TGCGCCAGCAGCTTTCTTAGAACCTCTGGGGCCAACGTCCTGACTTTC.

The chain combines TRBV2 with TRBJ1-2; 7 bases match TRBD1. Losses at the gene ends were 5 bases for V and 3 bases for J; bases not matched to a gene: 6. The germline V gene has CDR1 SNHLY and CDR2 FYNNEI. This CDR3 is built from 14 residues. The CDR3 loop is CASSYRDRYYGYTF. Written as DNA, the CDR3 is TGTGCCAGCAGTTACCGGGACAGATACTATGGCTACACCTTC.

The V gene is TRBV28, the J gene TRBJ2-1; possibly TRBD2 for D (7 bases). Germline V gene data show CDR1 as MDHEN and CDR2 as SYDVKM. V was cut by 5 bases and J by 8 bases, with 13 bases left in between. This CDR3 is 13 amino acids long. The DNA of the CDR3 is TGTGCCAGCAGTCGGGGGGCAGTTGATGAGCAGTTCTTC. It translates to CASSRGAVDEQFF.

The chain has TRBV28 and TRBJ2-1; D is uncertain. V dropped 7 bases and J dropped 4 bases, with 14 bases sitting between them. The germline gives CDR1 MDHEN, CDR2 SYDVKM. The CDR3 has 14 residues. CDR3 nucleotides: TGTGCCAGCATAAACCCATCGGAGTACAATGAGCAGTTCTTC. Protein: CASINPSEYNEQFF.

V and J are TRBV19 and TRBJ1-5; TRBD1 matches at 7 bases. This CDR3 is built from 14 residues. Trimming at V came to 1 base and at J to 7 bases, leaving 4 bases not matched to a gene. Germline CDR1 LNHDA, CDR2 SQIVND (reference sequence). CDR3 amino acids: CASSIGQGIQPQHF. The CDR3 coding sequence is TGTGCCAGTAGTATAGGACAGGGTATCCAGCCCCAGCATTTT.

The chain recombines TRBV7-9 with TRBJ1-2; D perhaps matches TRBD1 (6 bases). The ends were cut back, 1 base at V and 5 bases at J, with 8 bases in the middle. CDR3 length equals 13 residues. Germline CDR1 reads SEHNR; CDR2 reads FQNEAQ (reference sequence). The CDR3 DNA reads as TGTGCCAGCAGCTTAGGGCAGGGGTATGGCTACACCTTC. Encoded protein: CASSLGQGYGYTF.

A few counts support this clone. The chain combines TRBV19 with TRBJ1-3; 8 bases agree with TRBD1. CDR3 length: 16 amino acids. CDR1 LNHDA and CDR2 SQIVND come from the germline V gene (reference sequence). The V and J ends lost 3 bases and 10 bases, in that order; junction bases with no gene match: 14. This CDR3 is CASSMERGTGARTIYF. CDR3 bases: TGTGCCAGTAGTATGGAACGCGGGACAGGTGCCAGAACCATATATTTT.

The chain uses TRBV28 and TRBJ1-2; 7 nucleotides match TRBD1. Germline CDR1 reads MDHEN; CDR2 reads SYDVKM. The CDR3 has 15 amino acids. Trimming at V came to 6 bases and at J to 3 bases, leaving 10 bases not matched to a gene. CDR3 sequence (DNA): TGTGCCAGCAGCTCCACAGGGGACGCCTACTATGGCTACACCTTC. Translated, it gives CASSSTGDAYYGYTF.

The chain joins TRBV14 to TRBJ2-5, with no clear D. Trimming shortened V by 0 bases and J by 3 bases, and 8 bases separated the two germline ends. The CDR3 consists of 14 residues. The germline V gene has CDR1 SGHDN and CDR2 FVKESK. The CDR3 reads CASSQDLTKETQYF. For the CDR3, the DNA is TGTGCCAGCAGCCAAGATTTGACAAAAGAGACCCAGTACTTC.

This clone has just one count. This chain connects TRBV19 to TRBJ2-1; unclear D gene. The V end lost 4 bases, the J end lost 6 bases, and 4 bases lay between the germline ends. The CDR3 sequence is 11 residues long. Germline-derived CDR1 and CDR2 are LNHDA and SQIVND (reference sequence). The CDR3 spells CASSTLNEQFF. Written as DNA, the CDR3 is TGTGCCAGTAGTACCCTCAATGAGCAGTTCTTC. Full variable domain (missing parts from reference TRBV19 and TRBJ2-1): DGGITQSPKYLFRKEGQNVTLSCEQNLNHDAMYWYRQDPGQGLRLIYYSQIVNDFQKGDIAEGYSVSREKKESFPLTVTSAQKNPTAFYLCASSTLNEQFFGPGTRLTVL.

CDR3 residues: CASSLTGDWAKKETQYF. DNA of the CDR3: TGTGCCAGCAGTTTGACAGGGGATTGGGCCAAAAAAGAGACCCAGTACTTC. This chain joins TRBV28 and TRBJ2-5, with 8 bases that match TRBD1. J was trimmed by 3 bases and V by 3 bases; bases with no gene match: 12. The CDR3 is 17 residues long. Germline loops: CDR1 MDHEN, CDR2 SYDVKM. Together with reference TRBV28 and TRBJ2-5, the CDR3 gives the full variable domain: DVKVTQSSRYLVKRTGEKVFLECVQDMDHENMFWYRQDPGLGLRLIYFSYDVKMKEKGDIPEGYSVSREKKERFSLILESASTNQTSMYLCASSLTGDWAKKETQYFGPGTRLLVL.

The chain couples TRBV5-4 to TRBJ2-7, with TRBD1 identical over 7 bases. Germline V gene lookup returns CDR1 SGHNT and CDR2 YYREEE (reference sequence). The CDR3 covers 14 residues. J gave up 3 bases and V 2 bases, and 5 bases lay outside the gene matches. CDR3: CASSLQGQDYEQYF. The CDR3 DNA reads as TGTGCCAGCAGCTTACAAGGACAGGACTACGAGCAGTACTTC.

There are a few counts of this clone. The chain uses TRBV28 and TRBJ2-1; the D is unclear. The CDR3 is made up of 15 amino acids. The V gene's germline CDR1 is MDHEN and CDR2 SYDVKM. Trimming stripped 5 bases from V and 5 bases from J, with 16 bases between. CDR3 nucleotides: TGTGCCAGCAGTCTCGAGTCAAATTATGACAATGAGCAGTTCTTC. Encoded protein: CASSLESNYDNEQFF.

This clone was picked up a small number of times. The chain links TRBV5-1 to TRBJ2-5; D perhaps matches TRBD2 (5 bases). CDR3 size: 14 residues. Trimming stripped 0 bases from V and 5 bases from J, with 11 bases between. From germline, CDR1 is SGHRS and CDR2 YFSETQ. CDR3 amino acids: CASSLEGRGETQYF. The DNA of the CDR3 is TGCGCCAGCAGCTTGGAAGGGAGAGGGGAGACCCAGTACTTC. The full variable domain, in which reference TRBV5-1 and TRBJ2-5 provide the parts outside the CDR3, is KAGVTQTPRYLIKTRGQQVTLSCSPISGHRSVSWYQQTPGQGLQFLFEYFSETQRNKGNFPGRFSGRQFSNSRSEMNVSTLELGDSALYLCASSLEGRGETQYFGPGTRLLVL.

The rearrangement joins TRBV28 to TRBJ1-5; tentative D call: TRBD1 (5 bases). Trimming shortened V by 6 bases and J by 4 bases, and 7 bases separated the two germline ends. This CDR3 spans 12 amino acids. Germline V gives CDR1 MDHEN, CDR2 SYDVKM. The CDR3 is CASRGGNQPQHF. The CDR3 DNA reads TGTGCCAGCAGGGGGGGTAATCAGCCCCAGCATTTT. The full variable domain, with the rest looked up from reference TRBV28 and TRBJ1-5, is DVKVTQSSRYLVKRTGEKVFLECVQDMDHENMFWYRQDPGLGLRLIYFSYDVKMKEKGDIPEGYSVSREKKERFSLILESASTNQTSMYLCASRGGNQPQHFGDGTRLSIL.

The CDR3 loop reads CATSASSTGTNEKLFF. Here the CDR3 DNA reads TGTGCCACCAGTGCTTCGTCGACAGGGACTAATGAAAAACTGTTTTTT. The chain employs TRBV24-1 and TRBJ1-4, with 7 bases aligning to TRBD1. The CDR3 sequence is 16 residues long. The germline gives CDR1 KGHDR, CDR2 SFDVKD. The trim removed 5 bases at V and 2 bases at J, leaving 7 bases unmatched.

This chain links TRBV4-3 with TRBJ2-3; tentative D call: TRBD2 (5 bases). Germline V lookup: CDR1 LGHNA, CDR2 YSLEER. This CDR3 contains 15 residues. Trimming took 5 bases from V and 0 from J, leaving 12 bases between them. The CDR3 protein is CASSYRGSSTDTQYF. The CDR3 nucleotides read TGCGCCAGCAGCTATCGGGGTTCTAGCACAGATACGCAGTATTTT.

This clone appeared a single time. The DNA of the CDR3 is TGTGCCAGCAGCCCCGCGACAGGTCCCAGCTCTGGAAACACCATATATTTT. Translation: CASSPATGPSSGNTIYF. The J gene is TRBJ1-3, the V gene TRBV7-2, with D possibly being TRBD1 (6 bases). V lost 5 bases and J 0 bases, leaving 17 bases between the germline ends. The CDR3 spans 17 residues. Germline V CDR1 and CDR2: SGHTA, FQGNSA.

In the case of this clone: The same CDR3 also results from other DNA sequences found in this sample. The chain recombines TRBV7-2 with TRBJ1-5; D is possibly TRBD1 (6 bases). CDR3 size: 14 residues. Germline CDR1 is SGHTA and CDR2 is FQGNSA. Trimming took 1 base from V and 2 from J, leaving 6 bases between them. In DNA, the CDR3 is TGTGCCAGCAGCTTAGACAGGGGCAATCAGCCCCAGCATTTT. This codes for CASSLDRGNQPQHF.

The rearrangement joins TRBV10-2 to TRBJ2-1; TRBD2 aligns across 10 bases. The CDR3 is made up of 13 amino acids. Germline CDR1 reads WSHSY; CDR2 reads SAAADI. The trim removed 11 bases at V and 8 bases at J, leaving 9 bases unmatched. CDR3 in amino acids: CACQRGGSDEQFF. In nucleotides, the CDR3 is TGCGCCTGCCAGCGGGGGGGAAGCGATGAGCAGTTCTTC.

The chain employs TRBV7-2 and TRBJ2-4, with 8 nucleotides matching TRBD1. Germline CDR1 reads SGHTA; CDR2 reads FQGNSA. The CDR3 totals 14 residues. J was trimmed by 6 bases and V by 1 base; bases with no gene match: 2. CDR3 residues: CASSLGTGINIQYF. DNA for the CDR3: TGTGCCAGCAGCTTAGGGACAGGGATAAACATTCAGTACTTC.

This chain connects TRBV6-1 to TRBJ1-2; TRBD1 agrees at 7 bases. CDR1 MNHNS and CDR2 SASEGT come from the germline V gene. Germline trimming cut 3 bases from V and 1 base from J; bases unmatched to any gene: 5. This CDR3 contains 15 residues. The CDR3 DNA follows: TGTGCCAGCAGTGAGGGGACAGTAGTTAACTATGGCTACACCTTC. Its translation: CASSEGTVVNYGYTF.

The gene calls are TRBV5-1 and TRBJ1-1; the D is unclear. CDR3 length: 14 residues. Germline V lookup: CDR1 SGHRS, CDR2 YFSETQ. V was pared by 1 base and J by 10 bases, with 17 bases between. DNA of the CDR3: TGCGCCAGCAGCTTGAGCGGGGTTGAGTACGGAGCTTTCTTT. This gives the protein CASSLSGVEYGAFF.